These T cell receptor beta chains were read from a single sample in a study of blood T cell repertoires in COVID-19. Using immunoSEQ multiplex PCR, the repertoire was profiled, and TCRdb retains in-frame clones only, with some absent. The sample yields about 100,000 clones, approximately 86% seen once. The specimen was peripheral blood. These receptors all come from a man older than 75 with active or convalescent COVID-19. Both conserved end residues are part of each CDR3. Each record gives: V gene, CDR3 length, clone size, D gene, J gene, CDR3 protein, CDR3 DNA. D genes are given only for firm matches. A clone size is listed for some rows: how often the clone was seen (once, few, many), or a class if it is expanded.

v_gene: TRBV24-1
len: 16
abundance: -
d_gene: TRBD2
j_gene: TRBJ2-3
CDR3aa: CATSDSTSARTDTQYF
CDR3nt: TGTGCCACCAGTGACTCTACTAGCGCACGCACAGATACGCAGTATTTT

v_gene: TRBV2
len: 14
abundance: -
d_gene: -
j_gene: TRBJ1-6
CDR3aa: CASSEGRAFSPLHF
CDR3nt: TGTGCCAGCAGTGAGGGGAGGGCCTTTTCACCCCTCCACTTT

v_gene: TRBV11-2
len: 11
abundance: once
d_gene: -
j_gene: TRBJ2-5
CDR3aa: CASSPRETQYF
CDR3nt: TGTGCCAGCTCCCCGAGGGAGACCCAGTACTTC

v_gene: TRBV19
len: 14
abundance: -
d_gene: -
j_gene: TRBJ1-1
CDR3aa: CASSTSGGVPEAFF
CDR3nt: TGTGCCAGTAGTACCAGTGGGGGGGTTCCTGAAGCTTTCTTT

v_gene: TRBV5-1
len: 16
abundance: -
d_gene: TRBD1
j_gene: TRBJ2-7
CDR3aa: CASSFKAGTGDHEQYF
CDR3nt: TGCGCCAGCAGCTTCAAAGCCGGGACAGGGGACCACGAGCAGTACTTC

v_gene: TRBV28
len: 14
abundance: -
d_gene: -
j_gene: TRBJ1-5
CDR3aa: CASSDIYSNQPQHF
CDR3nt: TGTGCCAGCAGTGACATATATAGCAATCAGCCCCAGCATTTT

v_gene: TRBV3-1/TRBV3-2
len: 17
abundance: -
d_gene: -
j_gene: TRBJ2-3
CDR3aa: CASSQNSLATRTDTQYF
CDR3nt: TGTGCCAGCAGCCAAAACAGTCTAGCGACCCGCACAGATACGCAGTATTTT

v_gene: TRBV19
len: 16
abundance: -
d_gene: -
j_gene: TRBJ2-7
CDR3aa: CASSIDPGGPTYEQYF
CDR3nt: TGTGCCAGTAGTATAGATCCCGGAGGGCCCACCTACGAGCAGTACTTC

v_gene: TRBV5-4
len: 14
abundance: -
d_gene: -
j_gene: TRBJ1-3
CDR3aa: CASSETVSGNTIYF
CDR3nt: TGTGCCAGCAGTGAGACAGTATCCGGAAACACCATATATTTT

v_gene: TRBV27
len: 16
abundance: -
d_gene: TRBD2
j_gene: TRBJ2-7
CDR3aa: CASRGLAGVGFYEQYF
CDR3nt: TGTGCCAGCAGGGGACTAGCGGGAGTGGGATTTTACGAGCAGTACTTC

v_gene: TRBV15
len: 17
abundance: -
d_gene: -
j_gene: TRBJ1-4
CDR3aa: CATSRGLLSGDNEKLFF
CDR3nt: TGTGCCACCAGCAGAGGGCTCTTGTCGGGGGATAATGAAAAACTGTTTTTT

v_gene: TRBV7-7
len: 15
abundance: -
d_gene: -
j_gene: TRBJ2-2
CDR3aa: CASSLEGGGTGELFF
CDR3nt: TGTGCTAGCAGCTTAGAGGGAGGGGGCACCGGGGAGCTGTTTTTT

v_gene: TRBV21-1
len: 14
abundance: once
d_gene: -
j_gene: TRBJ2-7
CDR3aa: CASSKVEQGYEQYF
CDR3nt: TGTGCCAGCAGCAAAGTAGAACAGGGCTACGAGCAGTACTTC

v_gene: TRBV5-6
len: 15
abundance: -
d_gene: TRBD2
j_gene: TRBJ2-3
CDR3aa: CASRRTSGSADTQYF
CDR3nt: TGTGCCAGCAGACGAACTAGCGGGAGCGCAGATACGCAGTATTTT

v_gene: TRBV5-1
len: 16
abundance: -
d_gene: TRBD2
j_gene: TRBJ2-2
CDR3aa: CASSQRTSSNTGELFF
CDR3nt: TGCGCCAGCAGTCAAAGGACTAGCTCGAACACCGGGGAGCTGTTTTTT

v_gene: TRBV19
len: 16
abundance: -
d_gene: TRBD2
j_gene: TRBJ2-1
CDR3aa: CASSITAGVSYNEQFF
CDR3nt: TGTGCCAGTAGTATTACGGCGGGAGTCTCCTACAATGAGCAGTTCTTC

v_gene: TRBV19
len: 21
abundance: -
d_gene: TRBD1
j_gene: TRBJ1-5
CDR3aa: CASSIDFRDRVGYGSNQPQHF
CDR3nt: TGTGCCAGTAGTATCGATTTCCGGGACAGGGTGGGTTACGGTAGCAATCAGCCCCAGCATTTT

v_gene: TRBV7-2
len: 15
abundance: -
d_gene: TRBD1
j_gene: TRBJ2-4
CDR3aa: CASSTTGVAKNIQYF
CDR3nt: TGTGCCAGCAGCACAACAGGGGTGGCCAAAAACATTCAGTACTTC

v_gene: TRBV18
len: 15
abundance: -
d_gene: TRBD1
j_gene: TRBJ1-1
CDR3aa: CASSPPGQGGTEAFF
CDR3nt: TGTGCCAGCTCACCCCCGGGACAGGGAGGCACTGAAGCTTTCTTT

v_gene: TRBV5-1
len: 13
abundance: -
d_gene: -
j_gene: TRBJ1-1
CDR3aa: CASSLALGREAFF
CDR3nt: TGCGCCAGCAGCTTGGCCCTGGGGCGAGAAGCTTTCTTT

v_gene: TRBV7-2
len: 17
abundance: -
d_gene: TRBD2
j_gene: TRBJ2-2
CDR3aa: CASSSPGGLLYTGELFF
CDR3nt: TGTGCCAGCAGCTCCCCCGGGGGACTACTCTACACCGGGGAGCTGTTTTTT

v_gene: TRBV5-1
len: 17
abundance: -
d_gene: -
j_gene: TRBJ1-5
CDR3aa: CASSPYGGGMSNQPQHF
CDR3nt: TGCGCCAGCAGCCCGTACGGAGGAGGAATGAGCAATCAGCCCCAGCATTTT

v_gene: TRBV5-6
len: 13
abundance: once
d_gene: -
j_gene: TRBJ2-7
CDR3aa: CASSLGRDYEQYF
CDR3nt: TGTGCCAGCAGCTTAGGACGGGACTACGAGCAGTACTTC

v_gene: TRBV5-5
len: 14
abundance: few
d_gene: TRBD1
j_gene: TRBJ1-2
CDR3aa: CASSARQGASGYTF
CDR3nt: TGTGCCAGCAGCGCCAGACAGGGGGCCTCGGGCTACACCTTC

v_gene: TRBV10-3
len: 14
abundance: once
d_gene: TRBD1
j_gene: TRBJ1-1
CDR3aa: CAISEAGGNTEAFF
CDR3nt: TGTGCCATCAGTGAGGCAGGGGGGAACACTGAAGCTTTCTTT

v_gene: TRBV11-2
len: 15
abundance: few
d_gene: TRBD1
j_gene: TRBJ2-1
CDR3aa: CASRKPGQGTNEQFF
CDR3nt: TGTGCCAGCAGAAAACCGGGACAGGGAACCAATGAGCAGTTCTTC

v_gene: TRBV28
len: 14
abundance: -
d_gene: TRBD1
j_gene: TRBJ1-1
CDR3aa: CASSLGQRNTEAFF
CDR3nt: TGTGCCAGCAGTTTGGGACAGAGGAACACTGAAGCTTTCTTT

v_gene: TRBV28
len: 19
abundance: -
d_gene: TRBD1
j_gene: TRBJ1-2
CDR3aa: CASSYPPGTGGAVDYGYTF
CDR3nt: TGTGCCAGCAGTTACCCTCCAGGGACAGGGGGCGCGGTCGACTATGGCTACACCTTC

v_gene: TRBV19
len: 15
abundance: -
d_gene: TRBD1
j_gene: TRBJ2-3
CDR3aa: CASSAGQGAGDTQYF
CDR3nt: TGTGCCAGTAGTGCGGGACAGGGGGCTGGAGATACGCAGTATTTT

v_gene: TRBV30
len: 12
abundance: -
d_gene: -
j_gene: TRBJ1-2
CDR3aa: CAWGRANYGYTF
CDR3nt: TGTGCCTGGGGGCGAGCTAACTATGGCTACACCTTC

v_gene: TRBV16
len: 13
abundance: many
d_gene: -
j_gene: TRBJ1-1
CDR3aa: CASSADRNTEAFF
CDR3nt: TGTGCCAGCAGCGCCGACAGGAACACTGAAGCTTTCTTT

v_gene: TRBV4-2
len: 13
abundance: -
d_gene: -
j_gene: TRBJ2-7
CDR3aa: CASSQDRREEQYF
CDR3nt: TGTGCCAGCAGCCAAGATAGGAGGGAAGAGCAGTACTTC

v_gene: TRBV18
len: 15
abundance: -
d_gene: -
j_gene: TRBJ1-2
CDR3aa: CASSPGQGTNYGYTF
CDR3nt: TGTGCCAGCTCACCAGGGCAGGGAACTAACTATGGCTACACCTTC

v_gene: TRBV27
len: 15
abundance: -
d_gene: -
j_gene: TRBJ1-1
CDR3aa: CASSLSQGWDTEAFF
CDR3nt: TGTGCCAGCAGTTTAAGCCAGGGTTGGGACACTGAAGCTTTCTTT

v_gene: TRBV10-2
len: 14
abundance: -
d_gene: -
j_gene: TRBJ1-2
CDR3aa: CASSESYRVSGYTF
CDR3nt: TGCGCCAGCAGTGAGTCGTACAGGGTTAGTGGCTACACCTTC

v_gene: TRBV29-1
len: 11
abundance: once
d_gene: -
j_gene: TRBJ1-1
CDR3aa: CSVIWAAEAFF
CDR3nt: TGCAGCGTTATTTGGGCCGCTGAAGCTTTCTTT

v_gene: TRBV27
len: 14
abundance: few
d_gene: -
j_gene: TRBJ2-1
CDR3aa: CASTATGLGNEQFF
CDR3nt: TGTGCCAGCACCGCGACCGGTCTAGGCAATGAGCAGTTCTTC

v_gene: TRBV2
len: 12
abundance: -
d_gene: -
j_gene: TRBJ1-1
CDR3aa: CASIGGGTEAFF
CDR3nt: TGTGCCAGCATCGGGGGGGGCACTGAAGCTTTCTTT

v_gene: TRBV3-1/TRBV3-2
len: 14
abundance: -
d_gene: -
j_gene: TRBJ1-2
CDR3aa: CASSQGQNNYGYTF
CDR3nt: TGTGCCAGCAGCCAAGGGCAGAATAACTATGGCTACACCTTC

v_gene: TRBV4-3
len: 17
abundance: -
d_gene: -
j_gene: TRBJ2-6
CDR3aa: CASSQGAISSGANVLTF
CDR3nt: TGCGCCAGCAGCCAAGGGGCCATTAGCTCTGGGGCCAACGTCCTGACTTTC

v_gene: TRBV29-1
len: 13
abundance: once
d_gene: -
j_gene: TRBJ2-3
CDR3aa: CSVVARGLDTQYF
CDR3nt: TGCAGCGTTGTGGCCAGAGGACTAGATACGCAGTATTTT

v_gene: TRBV7-2
len: 13
abundance: -
d_gene: -
j_gene: TRBJ1-1
CDR3aa: CASSLDRMGSAFF
CDR3nt: TGTGCCAGCAGCTTAGACAGGATGGGGTCAGCTTTCTTT

v_gene: TRBV28
len: 13
abundance: once
d_gene: -
j_gene: TRBJ1-2
CDR3aa: CASSLGAAYGYTF
CDR3nt: TGTGCCAGCAGTTTAGGGGCTGCCTATGGCTACACCTTC

v_gene: TRBV18
len: 11
abundance: -
d_gene: -
j_gene: TRBJ1-1
CDR3aa: CASSTKSEAFF
CDR3nt: TGTGCCAGCTCAACTAAGAGTGAAGCTTTCTTT

v_gene: TRBV5-1
len: 14
abundance: -
d_gene: -
j_gene: TRBJ2-3
CDR3aa: CASSDGSATDTQYF
CDR3nt: TGCGCCAGCAGCGACGGGAGCGCCACAGATACGCAGTATTTT